One and the same sample provided the 8 T cell receptor beta chains below, sequenced in a study of vaccination and CD4 T cells after COVID-19. Cultured CD4+ T-cell DNA underwent Oncomine TCR Beta short-read sequencing. Each CDR3 protein is one row after TCRdb ran MiXCR on the PCR reads. The table lists tens of thousands of distinct CDR3 sequences, 50% to 65% of them singletons, with roughly 5.6% in the top ten. The treatment is: approximately 9-day PBMC culture with coronavirus spike peptide pools or control peptides (ViraFEST assay). Their target antigens are unknown. The sample consisted of CD4+ T cells from blood, cultured in vitro. These receptors all come from a human donor who had recovered from COVID-19.

The V and J genes are TRBV15 and TRBJ2-4; no clear D. This CDR3 comprises 15 residues. CDR1 is LNHNV and CDR2 is YYDKDF in the germline V gene (reference sequence). Deletions cut 5 bases from V and 0 bases from J, with 11 bases between. The CDR3 protein is CATSVTDVAKNIQYF. The CDR3 DNA reads as TGTGCCACCAGCGTCACAGATGTAGCCAAAAACATTCAGTACTTC.

The genes are TRBV12-3 or TRBV12-4 and TRBJ2-1; TRBD1 matches at 9 bases. CDR3 length equals 14 residues. V gave up 6 bases and J gave up 9 bases; unmatched junction bases: 9. The CDR3 region is CASSMYGTGSEQFF. Written as DNA, the CDR3 is TGTGCCAGCAGCATGTACGGGACAGGGAGTGAGCAGTTCTTC.

CDR3 coding DNA: TGTGCCAGCAGCGTAGGGCTACTCCAAGAGACCCAGTACTTC. This encodes CASSVGLLQETQYF. The genes are TRBV9 and TRBJ2-5, with D unclear. Trimming took 0 bases from V and 1 from J, leaving 7 bases between them. This CDR3 comprises 14 residues. The V gene's germline CDR1 is SGDLS and CDR2 YYNGEE. The variable domain in full, completed from reference TRBV9 and TRBJ2-5, reads DSGVTQTPKHLITATGQRVTLRCSPRSGDLSVYWYQQSLDQGLQFLIQYYNGEERAKGNILERFSAQQFPDLHSELNLSSLELGDSALYFCASSVGLLQETQYFGPGTRLLVL.

The J gene is TRBJ2-2, the V gene TRBV19; D possibly matches TRBD1 or TRBD2 (5 bases each). Trimming took 4 bases from V and 4 from J, leaving 13 bases between them. The CDR3 spans 15 residues. Germline-derived CDR1 and CDR2 are LNHDA and SQIVND (reference sequence). CDR3: CASSTSREFTGELFF. CDR3 nucleotides: TGTGCCAGTAGTACGAGCAGGGAGTTCACCGGGGAGCTGTTTTTT. Together with reference TRBV19 and TRBJ2-2, the CDR3 gives the full variable domain: DGGITQSPKYLFRKEGQNVTLSCEQNLNHDAMYWYRQDPGQGLRLIYYSQIVNDFQKGDIAEGYSVSREKKESFPLTVTSAQKNPTAFYLCASSTSREFTGELFFGEGSRLTVL.

The V call is TRBV7-9, the J call TRBJ1-6; 10 bases are a match to TRBD1. The CDR3 loop spans 16 amino acids. V lost 5 bases and J lost 8; bases outside the gene matches: 9. Looked up from germline, CDR1 is SEHNR and CDR2 is FQNEAQ (reference sequence). The chain's CDR3 is CASSQGGDRGDSPLHF. The CDR3 nucleotides are TGTGCCAGCAGCCAAGGAGGGGACAGGGGTGATTCACCCCTCCACTTT.

A few counts support this clonotype. The CDR3 DNA sequence: TGTGCCAGCACTACAACTAGCGGGTACAGGGAGACCCAGTACTTC. This encodes CASTTTSGYRETQYF. The genes are TRBV28 and TRBJ2-5; 9 bases agree with TRBD2. The ends lost 7 bases at V and 5 bases at J; junction bases unmatched: 11. The germline gives CDR1 MDHEN, CDR2 SYDVKM. CDR3 length: 15 amino acids. The full variable domain, rest sourced from reference TRBV28 and TRBJ2-5, is DVKVTQSSRYLVKRTGEKVFLECVQDMDHENMFWYRQDPGLGLRLIYFSYDVKMKEKGDIPEGYSVSREKKERFSLILESASTNQTSMYLCASTTTSGYRETQYFGPGTRLLVL.

CDR3 nucleotides: TGTGCCAGCAGCGAGTCGGCTTCCCCTAACTATGGCTACACCTTC. Translation: CASSESASPNYGYTF. The V and J genes are TRBV9 and TRBJ1-2, with unresolved D. Germline V CDR1 and CDR2: SGDLS, YYNGEE. CDR3 length: 15 residues. Between the trimmed V and J ends, which lost 3 bases and 0 bases, there was a span of 12 bases. The full variable domain, its missing parts supplied by reference TRBV9 and TRBJ1-2, is DSGVTQTPKHLITATGQRVTLRCSPRSGDLSVYWYQQSLDQGLQFLIQYYNGEERAKGNILERFSAQQFPDLHSELNLSSLELGDSALYFCASSESASPNYGYTFGSGTRLTVV.

In this sample, this clonotype turned up a few times. This chain's CDR3 is CASYGGGLTEAFF. CDR3 sequence (DNA): TGTGCCTCCTATGGCGGGGGCCTCACTGAAGCTTTCTTT. The chain carries TRBV27 and TRBJ1-1; TRBD1 might be the D (6 bases). The V end was cut by 11 bases, the J end by 4 bases, with 17 bases between. Germline CDR1 is MNHEY and CDR2 is SMNVEV (reference sequence). There are 13 residues in the CDR3.